What follows are 25 T cell receptor beta chains derived from one specimen sequenced in a study of human T cells and chemical hapten exposure. The time point here: pre-sensitization, week 0. Noted treatment: therapeutic diphenylcyclopropenone sensitization with weekly scalp DPC. TCRdb reprocessed the RACE reads with MiXCR, giving one entry per CDR3 protein. The data contain some 300,000 distinct CDR3 sequences, around 5% of them singletons. Source: whole blood, taken in connection with sensitization to the hapten diphenylcyclopropenone (DPC). These receptors were taken from a young woman with alopecia areata. Some clones in this sample may be carry-over from other donors' samples.

The sample holds many counts of this clonotype. The chain carries TRBV4-3 and TRBJ1-2, with TRBD1 matching 9 bases. With 3 bases clipped from V and 4 bases from J, the junction kept 6 bases outside the gene matches. There are 15 residues in the CDR3. Looked up from germline, CDR1 is LGHNA and CDR2 is YSLEER. The CDR3 coding sequence is TGCGCCAGCAGCCAGGAACTACAGGGGGCCTATGGCTACACCTTC. This sequence encodes CASSQELQGAYGYTF.

The J gene is TRBJ1-1, the V gene TRBV11-1; D unresolved. Trimming stripped 5 bases from V and 6 bases from J, with 19 bases between. Germline CDR1 SGHAT, CDR2 FQDESV (reference sequence). The CDR3 is 15 amino acids. CDR3: CASSLRTGFLAEAFF. As DNA, the CDR3 is TGTGCCAGCAGCCTTCGGACGGGGTTTCTGGCTGAAGCTTTCTTT.

There are a few counts of this clonotype. DNA for the CDR3: TGTGCCAGCAGTTCCGGGGGGGCCTTTGCTGAGCAGTTCTTC. The encoded protein is CASSSGGAFAEQFF. The chain uses TRBV28 and TRBJ2-1; 8 bases match TRBD2. The CDR3 spans 14 residues. Germline V CDR1 and CDR2: MDHEN, SYDVKM. V was pared by 4 bases and J by 9 bases, with 8 bases of the junction left unmatched.

V usage is TRBV20-1 and J usage is TRBJ1-5, with D perhaps matching TRBD1 (6 bases). The CDR3 consists of 16 residues. V lost 0 bases to trimming and J lost 6 bases, with 18 bases between them. Germline-derived CDR1 and CDR2 are DFQATT and SNEGSKA (reference sequence). The CDR3 protein is CSARDIFGGGGQPQHF. CDR3 DNA: TGCAGTGCTAGAGATATTTTTGGGGGGGGCGGTCAGCCCCAGCATTTT.

V and J are TRBV6-2 or TRBV6-3 and TRBJ1-5; perhaps TRBD1 as D (5 bases). The CDR3 has 17 amino acids. V was shortened by 4 bases and J by 2 bases, with 18 bases between the two germline ends. Per the germline V gene, CDR1 is MNHEY and CDR2 is SVGEGT. The CDR3 bases are TGTGCCAGCAGTTTTTTGGACAAGCAGCTTCGCAATCAGCCCCAGCATTTT. Its translation is CASSFLDKQLRNQPQHF.

This clonotype was picked up a small number of times. The chain carries TRBV5-6 and TRBJ1-2; D perhaps matches TRBD1 (6 bases). The germline V gene has CDR1 SGHDT and CDR2 YYEEEE. The CDR3 has 17 residues. Trimming pared 1 base from V and 3 bases from J, leaving 19 bases between. CDR3 bases: TGTGCCAGCAGCTTGAGCGGGGGCCCGGGGGATTACTATGGCTACACCTTC. This translates into CASSLSGGPGDYYGYTF. Looking up the rest from reference TRBV5-6 and TRBJ1-2 gives the full variable domain: DAGVTQSPTHLIKTRGQQVTLRCSPKSGHDTVSWYQQALGQGPQFIFQYYEEEERQRGNFPDRFSGHQFPNYSSELNVNALLLGDSALYLCASSLSGGPGDYYGYTFGSGTRLTVV.

This clonotype came up many times. The chain links TRBV24-1 to TRBJ2-3, with a weak D call TRBD1 (5 bases). V gave up 7 bases and J gave up 1 base, with 11 bases separating them. CDR3 length equals 14 residues. Germline lookup yields CDR1 KGHDR and CDR2 SFDVKD. The CDR3 DNA follows: TGTGCCACCAGCTTAACGACAGGCACAGATACGCAGTATTTT. It specifies CATSLTTGTDTQYF.

This clonotype was counted many times. V gene TRBV11-2 combines with J gene TRBJ2-2; D is tentatively TRBD1 or TRBD2 (5 bases each). The V end lost 5 bases, the J end lost 4 bases, and 11 bases lay between the germline ends. This CDR3 has 14 amino acids. Per the germline V gene, CDR1 is SGHAT and CDR2 is FQNNGV. The CDR3: CASSDGTGTGELFF. For the CDR3, the DNA is TGTGCCAGCAGCGACGGGACCGGCACCGGGGAGCTGTTTTTT.

This clonotype appeared a few times. The rearrangement links TRBV20-1 to TRBJ2-4; TRBD2 is a possible D gene (5 bases). In germline, CDR1 is DFQATT, CDR2 SNEGSKA (reference sequence). Trimming shortened V by 0 bases and J by 6 bases, and 15 bases separated the two germline ends. The CDR3 sequence is 15 residues long. CDR3 nucleotide sequence: TGCAGTGCTAGAGATCTCCGGGGTCCAGGAAACATTCAGTACTTC. Residues: CSARDLRGPGNIQYF.

The sample holds many counts of this clonotype. This chain links TRBV12-3 or TRBV12-4 with TRBJ2-1, with D unresolved. The CDR3 totals 12 residues. Trimming removed 7 bases at V and 8 bases at J, with 12 bases between. This chain's CDR3 is CASTRDPHEQFF. For the CDR3, the DNA is TGTGCCAGCACCCGAGACCCCCATGAGCAGTTCTTC.

This clonotype has a count of ten or more. The chain carries TRBV5-1 and TRBJ1-5, with D perhaps matching TRBD1 (5 bases). The V end was cut by 5 bases, the J end by 11 bases, with 20 bases between. CDR1 is SGHRS, CDR2 YFSETQ, per germline. The CDR3 contains 14 residues. As DNA, the CDR3 is TGCGCCAGCAGTTCTGTTGGCGGGGCGGAATCCCAGCATTTT. Encoded protein: CASSSVGGAESQHF.

This clonotype came up a few times. The genes are TRBV10-3 and TRBJ1-5; no reliable D call. Looked up from germline, CDR1 is ENHRY and CDR2 is SYGVKD. This CDR3 region has 13 residues. Trimming stripped 10 bases from V and 7 bases from J, with 17 bases between. The CDR3 coding sequence is TGTGCCACCCAACCCCAACAAGACCAGCCCCAGCATTTT. Protein: CATQPQQDQPQHF.

The chain is built from TRBV7-9 and TRBJ1-1; D possibly corresponds to TRBD1 (5 bases). CDR1 is SEHNR, CDR2 FQNEAQ, per germline (reference sequence). The CDR3 runs 15 residues. V was trimmed by 5 bases and J by 2 bases, leaving 15 bases between them. The CDR3 DNA reads as TGTGCCAGCAGCCAGGGATCAGGGTTTAACACTGAAGCTTTCTTT. Encoded protein: CASSQGSGFNTEAFF. The variable domain in full, with the rest retrieved from reference TRBV7-9 and TRBJ1-1, is DTGVSQNPRHKITKRGQNVTFRCDPISEHNRLYWYRQTLGQGPEFLTYFQNEAQLEKSRLLSDRFSAERPKGSFSTLEIQRTEQGDSAMYLCASSQGSGFNTEAFFGQGTRLTVV.

This clonotype has at least ten counts. The chain carries TRBV6-1 and TRBJ2-3, with 11 bases lining up with TRBD2. V dropped 10 bases and J dropped 1; count of bases not matched to a gene: 10. CDR3 length: 16 amino acids. Germline V CDR1 and CDR2: MNHNS, SASEGT. CDR3 in amino acids: CATTTTSGGRTDTQYF. CDR3 bases: TGTGCCACTACGACTACTAGCGGGGGCCGCACAGATACGCAGTATTTT.

The CDR3 here is CASTLYGQEGSNTQYF. CDR3 in DNA: TGTGCCAGCACTCTTTACGGGCAGGAGGGGTCGAATACGCAGTATTTT. The chain joins TRBV6-2 or TRBV6-3 to TRBJ2-3, with D possibly being TRBD2 (6 bases). Germline CDR1 MNHEY, CDR2 SVGEGT. V lost 7 bases, J lost 7 bases, and 24 bases lay in between. This CDR3 is built from 16 residues.

This clonotype occurred many times. The chain uses TRBV12-3 or TRBV12-4 and TRBJ2-3; D may be TRBD1 (6 bases). Trimming cost V 3 bases and J 4 bases, with 11 bases left between them. There are 14 residues in the CDR3. The CDR3 sequence: CASSLVRGADTQYF. The CDR3 coding sequence is TGTGCCAGCAGTTTGGTCAGGGGAGCAGATACGCAGTATTTT.

This clonotype was detected ten times or more. The chain employs TRBV10-3 and TRBJ2-1, with 7 bases fitting TRBD1. V dropped 5 bases and J dropped 2; count of bases not matched to a gene: 6. CDR1 is ENHRY and CDR2 is SYGVKD in the germline V gene. This CDR3 has 15 residues. The CDR3 loop is CAISPDRSAYNEQFF. The CDR3 coding sequence is TGTGCCATCAGTCCGGACAGGAGCGCCTACAATGAGCAGTTCTTC.

This clonotype was found many times. The rearrangement uses TRBV5-4 and TRBJ1-1, with D uncertain. The CDR3 is made up of 12 amino acids. V gave up 5 bases and J gave up 4 bases, with 9 bases separating them. Germline lookup yields CDR1 SGHNT and CDR2 YYREEE (reference sequence). The CDR3 coding sequence is TGTGCCAGCAGTCTAAAGGGCACTGAAGCTTTCTTT. This gives the protein CASSLKGTEAFF.

This chain joins TRBV5-6 and TRBJ1-2; 7 bases align to TRBD1. The V segment lost 4 bases and the J segment 4 bases; nucleotides outside the gene matches: 4. CDR3 length: 13 residues. The germline gives CDR1 SGHDT, CDR2 YYEEEE. The CDR3 reads CASSRDSGYGYTF. As DNA, the CDR3 is TGTGCCAGCAGCCGGGACAGCGGCTATGGCTACACCTTC. The full variable domain, its missing parts supplied by reference TRBV5-6 and TRBJ1-2, is DAGVTQSPTHLIKTRGQQVTLRCSPKSGHDTVSWYQQALGQGPQFIFQYYEEEERQRGNFPDRFSGHQFPNYSSELNVNALLLGDSALYLCASSRDSGYGYTFGSGTRLTVV.

This clonotype has at least ten counts. The chain combines TRBV28 with TRBJ1-1; 9 nucleotides line up with TRBD1. Germline assignment: CDR1 MDHEN and CDR2 SYDVKM. J gave up 5 bases and V 6 bases, and 10 bases lay outside the gene matches. The CDR3 loop spans 15 amino acids. CDR3 residues: CASRQTGGAYTEAFF. In nucleotides, the CDR3 is TGTGCCAGCAGACAAACAGGGGGCGCATATACTGAAGCTTTCTTT.

This clonotype showed up many times. The chain carries TRBV12-3 or TRBV12-4 and TRBJ1-5; a possible D gene is TRBD1 (6 bases). The CDR3 runs to 14 residues. V was cut by 3 bases and J by 5 bases, with 11 bases left in between. The CDR3: CASSFRGLDQPQHF. In DNA, the CDR3 is TGTGCCAGCAGTTTTCGGGGGCTTGATCAGCCCCAGCATTTT.

CDR3 nucleotides: TGCGCCAGCAGCCAAGCGCTGCCCCGAGGCTACACCTTC. Translating gives CASSQALPRGYTF. The V and J genes are TRBV4-1 and TRBJ1-2, with D unclear. Germline V gene lookup returns CDR1 MGHRA and CDR2 YSYEKL. The CDR3 loop spans 13 amino acids. V dropped 1 base and J dropped 8 bases, with 11 bases sitting between them.

Many counts were recorded for this clonotype. This sequence joins TRBV7-3 and TRBJ1-2; TRBD1 might be the D (6 bases). This CDR3 has 16 amino acids. The germline gives CDR1 SGHTA, CDR2 FQGTGA. The germline V and J ends were trimmed by 5 bases and 0 bases, with 16 bases remaining between them. The chain's CDR3 is CASSPGGGLANYGYTF. The CDR3 nucleotides are TGTGCCAGCAGCCCCGGTGGGGGGCTGGCTAACTATGGCTACACCTTC.

The chain employs TRBV3-1 and TRBJ1-4; D remains unclear. The germline CDR1 and CDR2 sequences are LGHDT and YNNKEL (reference sequence). The V and J ends lost 2 bases and 8 bases respectively, with 6 bases between them. This CDR3 is built from 12 residues. This chain's CDR3 is CASSQLGEKLFF. DNA for the CDR3: TGTGCCAGCAGCCAATTGGGAGAAAAACTGTTTTTT.

Written as DNA, the CDR3 is TGCAGCGTTGAAGGAGGGGAGCGGGAGGCGGCTTACGAGCAGTACTTC. Translated: CSVEGGEREAAYEQYF. The V and J genes are TRBV29-1 and TRBJ2-7; TRBD2 aligns across 9 bases. This CDR3 spans 16 amino acids. Germline V gene sequence: CDR1 SQVTM, CDR2 ANQGSEA. Trimming cost V 1 base and J 4 bases; bases outside gene matches: 11.